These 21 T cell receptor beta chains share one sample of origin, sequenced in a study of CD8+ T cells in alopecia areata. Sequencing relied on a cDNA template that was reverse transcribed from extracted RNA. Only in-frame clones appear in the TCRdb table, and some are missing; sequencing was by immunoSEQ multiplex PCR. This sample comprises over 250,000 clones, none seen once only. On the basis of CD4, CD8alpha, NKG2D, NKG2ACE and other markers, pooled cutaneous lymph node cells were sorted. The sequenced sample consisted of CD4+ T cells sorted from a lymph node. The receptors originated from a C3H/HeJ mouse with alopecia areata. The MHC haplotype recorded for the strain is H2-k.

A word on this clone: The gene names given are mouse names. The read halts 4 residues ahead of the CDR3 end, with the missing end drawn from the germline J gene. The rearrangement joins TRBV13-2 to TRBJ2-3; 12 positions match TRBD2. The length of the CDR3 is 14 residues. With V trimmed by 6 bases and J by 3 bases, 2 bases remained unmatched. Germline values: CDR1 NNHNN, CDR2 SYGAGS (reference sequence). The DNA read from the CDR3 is TGTGCCAGCGCCGGACTGGGGGGGGCAGAA. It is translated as CASAGLGGAE. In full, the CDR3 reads CASAGLGGAETLYF.

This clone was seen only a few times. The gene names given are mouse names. The CDR3 spells CASRNRVNSPLYF. The covered CDR3 bases are TGTGCCAGCAGGAACAGGGTTAATTCGCCC. V usage is TRBV19 and J usage is TRBJ1-6; TRBD1 might be the D (6 bases). The read comes to an end 3 residues before the CDR3 does, leaving the germline J gene to fill in the end. TRBJ1-6 is recorded as an ORF, its role being uncertain. The germline V gene has CDR1 FNHDT and CDR2 SITEND (reference sequence). Between the trimmed V and J ends, which lost 5 bases and 6 bases, there was a span of 9 bases. The CDR3 sequence is 13 residues long.

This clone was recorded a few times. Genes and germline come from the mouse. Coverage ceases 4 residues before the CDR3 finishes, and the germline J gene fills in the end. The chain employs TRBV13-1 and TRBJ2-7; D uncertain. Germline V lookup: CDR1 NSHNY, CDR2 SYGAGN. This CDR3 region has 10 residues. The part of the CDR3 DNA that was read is TGTGCCAGCAAAGACAAT. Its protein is CASKDN. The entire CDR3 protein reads CASKDNEQYF.

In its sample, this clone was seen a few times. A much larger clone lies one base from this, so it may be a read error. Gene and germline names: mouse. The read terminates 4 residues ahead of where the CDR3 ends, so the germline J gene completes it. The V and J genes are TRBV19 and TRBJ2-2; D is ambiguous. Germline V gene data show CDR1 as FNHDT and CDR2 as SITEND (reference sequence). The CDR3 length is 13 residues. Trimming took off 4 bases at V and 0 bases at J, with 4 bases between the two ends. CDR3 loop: CASSQANTGQLYF. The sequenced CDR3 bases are TGTGCCAGCAGTCAAGCAAACACCGGG.

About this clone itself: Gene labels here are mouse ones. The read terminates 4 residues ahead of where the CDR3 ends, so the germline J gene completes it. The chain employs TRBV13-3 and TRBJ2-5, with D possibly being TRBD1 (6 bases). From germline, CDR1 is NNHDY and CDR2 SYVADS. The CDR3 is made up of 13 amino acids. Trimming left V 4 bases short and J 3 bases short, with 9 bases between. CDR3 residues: CASSWDKQDTQYF. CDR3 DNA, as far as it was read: TGTGCCAGCAGTTGGGACAAACAAGAC.

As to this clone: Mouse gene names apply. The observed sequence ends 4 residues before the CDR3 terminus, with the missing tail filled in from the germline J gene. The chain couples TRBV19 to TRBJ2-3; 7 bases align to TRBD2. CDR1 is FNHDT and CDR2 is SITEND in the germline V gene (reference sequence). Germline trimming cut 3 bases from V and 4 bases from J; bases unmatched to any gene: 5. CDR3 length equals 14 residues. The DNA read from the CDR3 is TGTGCCAGCAGTACTCTACTGGGGACAGAA. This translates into CASSTLLGTE. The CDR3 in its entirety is CASSTLLGTETLYF.

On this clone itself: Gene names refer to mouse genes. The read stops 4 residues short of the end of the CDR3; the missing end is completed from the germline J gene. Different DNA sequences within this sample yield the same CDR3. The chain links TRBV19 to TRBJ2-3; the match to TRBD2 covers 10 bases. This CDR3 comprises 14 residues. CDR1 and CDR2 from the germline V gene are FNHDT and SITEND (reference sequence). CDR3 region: CASSIWGGEETLYF. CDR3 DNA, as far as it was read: TGTGCCAGCAGTATCTGGGGGGGCGAAGAA.

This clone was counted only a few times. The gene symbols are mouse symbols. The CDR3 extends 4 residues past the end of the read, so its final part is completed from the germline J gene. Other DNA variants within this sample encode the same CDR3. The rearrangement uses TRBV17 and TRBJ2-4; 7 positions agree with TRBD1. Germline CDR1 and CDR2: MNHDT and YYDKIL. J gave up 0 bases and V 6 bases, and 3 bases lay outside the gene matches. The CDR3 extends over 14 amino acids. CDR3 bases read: TGTGCTAGCAGCCACAGGGGTAGTCAAAAC. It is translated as CASSHRGSQN. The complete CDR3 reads CASSHRGSQNTLYF.

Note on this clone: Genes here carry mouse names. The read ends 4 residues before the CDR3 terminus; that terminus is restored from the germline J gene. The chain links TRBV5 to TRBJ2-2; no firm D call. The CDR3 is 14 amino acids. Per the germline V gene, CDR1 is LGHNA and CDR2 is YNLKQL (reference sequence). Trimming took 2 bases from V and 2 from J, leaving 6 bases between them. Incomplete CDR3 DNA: TGTGCCAGCAGCCAATTCCATAACACCGGG. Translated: CASSQFHNTG. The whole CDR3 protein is CASSQFHNTGQLYF.

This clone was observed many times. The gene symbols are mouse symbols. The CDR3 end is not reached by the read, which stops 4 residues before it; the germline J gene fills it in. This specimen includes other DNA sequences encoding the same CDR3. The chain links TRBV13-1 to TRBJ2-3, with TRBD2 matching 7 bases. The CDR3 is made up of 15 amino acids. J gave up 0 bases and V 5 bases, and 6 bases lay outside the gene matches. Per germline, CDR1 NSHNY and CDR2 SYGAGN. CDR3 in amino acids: CASRWTGSSAETLYF. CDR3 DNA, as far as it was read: TGTGCCAGCAGATGGACTGGATCTAGTGCAGAA.

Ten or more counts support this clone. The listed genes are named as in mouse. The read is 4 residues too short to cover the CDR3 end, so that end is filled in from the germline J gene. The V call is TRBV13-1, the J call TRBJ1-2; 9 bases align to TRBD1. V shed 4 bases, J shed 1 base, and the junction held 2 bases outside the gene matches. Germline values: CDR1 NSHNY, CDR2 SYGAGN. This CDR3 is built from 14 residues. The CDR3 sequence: CASSSGQGNSDYTF. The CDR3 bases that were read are TGTGCCAGCAGTTCGGGACAGGGAAACTCC.

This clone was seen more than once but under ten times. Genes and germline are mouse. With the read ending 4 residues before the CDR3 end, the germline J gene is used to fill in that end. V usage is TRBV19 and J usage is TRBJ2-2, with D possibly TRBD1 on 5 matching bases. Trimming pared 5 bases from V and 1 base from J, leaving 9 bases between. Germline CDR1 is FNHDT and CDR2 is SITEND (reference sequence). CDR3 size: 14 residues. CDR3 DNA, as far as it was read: TGTGCCAGCAGGCGGACAAGAAACACCGGG. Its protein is CASRRTRNTG. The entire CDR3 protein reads CASRRTRNTGQLYF.

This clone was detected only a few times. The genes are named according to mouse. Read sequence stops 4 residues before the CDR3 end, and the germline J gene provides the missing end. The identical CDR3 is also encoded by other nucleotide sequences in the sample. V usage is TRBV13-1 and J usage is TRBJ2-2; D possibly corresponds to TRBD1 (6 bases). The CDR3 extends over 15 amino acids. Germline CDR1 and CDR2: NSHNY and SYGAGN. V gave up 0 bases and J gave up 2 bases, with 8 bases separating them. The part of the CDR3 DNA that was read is TGTGCCAGCAGTGATGCAAGGGGGAACACCGGG. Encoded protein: CASSDARGNTG. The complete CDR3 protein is CASSDARGNTGQLYF.

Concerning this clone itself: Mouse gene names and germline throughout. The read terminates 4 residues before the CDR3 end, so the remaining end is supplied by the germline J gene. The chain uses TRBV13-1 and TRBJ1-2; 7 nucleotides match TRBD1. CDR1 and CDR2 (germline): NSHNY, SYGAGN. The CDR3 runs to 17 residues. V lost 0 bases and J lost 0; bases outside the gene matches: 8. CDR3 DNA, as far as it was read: TGTGCCAGCAGTGATGAGGGGGCCGGGGGTACAAACTCC. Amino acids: CASSDEGAGGTNS. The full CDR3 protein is CASSDEGAGGTNSDYTF.

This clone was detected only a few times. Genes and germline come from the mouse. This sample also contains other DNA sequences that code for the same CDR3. CDR3 DNA (partial): TGTGCCAGCAGTCTGGGACAGGGGAACTCC. It specifies CASSLGQGNS. Given in full, the CDR3 is CASSLGQGNSDYTF. The V gene is TRBV13-1, the J gene TRBJ1-2, with 10 bases that match TRBD1. The CDR3 is cut off 4 residues early in the read; its end comes from the germline J gene. The CDR3 loop spans 14 amino acids. V shed 4 bases, J shed 2 bases, and the junction held 2 bases outside the gene matches. Germline CDR1 reads NSHNY; CDR2 reads SYGAGN.

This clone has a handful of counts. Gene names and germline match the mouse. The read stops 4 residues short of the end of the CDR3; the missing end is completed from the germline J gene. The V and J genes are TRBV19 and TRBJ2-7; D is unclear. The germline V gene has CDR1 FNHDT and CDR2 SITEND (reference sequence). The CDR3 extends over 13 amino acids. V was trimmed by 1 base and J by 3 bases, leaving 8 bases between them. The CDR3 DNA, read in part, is TGTGCCAGCAGTATACGCAGATTCTAT. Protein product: CASSIRRFY. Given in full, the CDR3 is CASSIRRFYEQYF.

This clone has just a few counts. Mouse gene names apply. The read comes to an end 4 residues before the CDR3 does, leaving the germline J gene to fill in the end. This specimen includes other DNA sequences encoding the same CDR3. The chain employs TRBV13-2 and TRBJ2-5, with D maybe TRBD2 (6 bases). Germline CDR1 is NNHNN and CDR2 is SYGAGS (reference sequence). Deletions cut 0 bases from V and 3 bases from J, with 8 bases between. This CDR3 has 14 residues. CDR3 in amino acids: CASGDALGQDTQYF. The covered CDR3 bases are TGTGCCAGCGGTGATGCTCTGGGGCAAGAC.

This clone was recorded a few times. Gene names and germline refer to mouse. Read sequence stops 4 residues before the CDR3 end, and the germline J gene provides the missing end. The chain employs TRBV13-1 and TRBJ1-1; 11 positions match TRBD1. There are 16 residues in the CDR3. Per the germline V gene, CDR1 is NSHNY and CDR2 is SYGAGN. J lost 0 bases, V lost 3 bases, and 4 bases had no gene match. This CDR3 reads CASSGTGGHSNTEVFF. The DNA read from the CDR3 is TGTGCCAGCAGTGGGACAGGGGGCCACTCAAACACA.

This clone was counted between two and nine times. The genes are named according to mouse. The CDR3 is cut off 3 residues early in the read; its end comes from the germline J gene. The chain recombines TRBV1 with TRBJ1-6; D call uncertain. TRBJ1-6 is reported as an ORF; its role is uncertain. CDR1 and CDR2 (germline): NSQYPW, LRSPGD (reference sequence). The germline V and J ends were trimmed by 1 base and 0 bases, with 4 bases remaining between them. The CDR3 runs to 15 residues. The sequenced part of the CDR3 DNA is TGCACCTGCAGTGCAGGGTTTTCCTATAATTCGCCC. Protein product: CTCSAGFSYNSP. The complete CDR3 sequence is CTCSAGFSYNSPLYF.

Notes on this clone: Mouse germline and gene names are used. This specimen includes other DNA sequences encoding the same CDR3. The DNA read from the CDR3 is TGTGCCAGCGGAAACAGGGGAAACTCC. Translating gives CASGNRGNS. The full CDR3 is CASGNRGNSDYTF. The J gene is TRBJ1-2, the V gene TRBV13-2; 7 bases agree with TRBD1. The CDR3 goes on 4 residues after the read ends, and that part is filled in from the germline J gene. Germline trimming cut 5 bases from V and 1 base from J; bases unmatched to any gene: 2. The CDR3 runs 13 residues. Germline CDR1 NNHNN, CDR2 SYGAGS (reference sequence).

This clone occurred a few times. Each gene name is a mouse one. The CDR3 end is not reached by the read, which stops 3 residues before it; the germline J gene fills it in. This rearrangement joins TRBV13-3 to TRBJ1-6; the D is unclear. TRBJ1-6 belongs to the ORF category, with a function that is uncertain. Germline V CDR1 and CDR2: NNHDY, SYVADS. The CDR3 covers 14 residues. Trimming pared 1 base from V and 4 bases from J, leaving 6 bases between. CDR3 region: CASSDRRYNSPLYF. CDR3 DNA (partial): TGTGCCAGCAGTGATCGCAGATATAATTCGCCC.